This TCR beta chain was captured in a study of cytomegalovirus exposure and HLA in healthy donors (TCRdb year 2017). A note on the overall study: An earlier analysis of roughly 570 of the donors reported approximately 300 Gb of sequence data and 117 million unique TCR beta sequences obtained from 180 million or so T cells. An early release that covered roughly 600 HLA-typed donors contained 300 to 350 gigabases of sequencing data and 85 million to 100 million unique TCR sequences. Of the approximately 400 genotyped donors, approximately 82% fell in the genetic ancestry cluster associated with self-reported Caucasian donors. The aim of the study was to test whether cataloging public T cell receptors could identify signatures of past pathogen exposure. The study used immunosequencing to profile the T cell repertoires of more than 650 subjects and linked those repertoires to cytomegalovirus serostatus. A separate validation cohort of roughly 130 different subjects was used in addition to the approximately 640-subject first cohort. To predict cytomegalovirus infection status, the study combined high-throughput TCR immunosequencing, statistical association of individual TCRs with disease status, and machine learning. To study patterns of TCR occurrence, a later analysis re-analyzed previously published TCR beta repertoires from 600 to 750 donors and added high-resolution HLA genotyping. Rather than using new phenotypic data, the later analysis identified candidate immune exposures from TCR beta sequences and from how often those sequences occurred across donors. In an earlier analysis of around 540 of the donors, high-throughput TCR beta sequencing was used to judge whether each TCR beta V gene segment behaved as functional or pseudogenic. Donor age, sex, ethnicity and CMV serostatus were compiled together with the repertoire data. A later genetic analysis used genome-wide SNP genotypes for 398 of the 666 donors, treating that subset as a discovery cohort. All discovery cohort repertoires had been generated using a single sequencing platform. Both class I and class II loci were covered by HLA typing, at four-digit resolution. The number of donors typed differed by locus, with about 629-630 for A, B, C, DRB1 and DQB1, roughly 550 for DQA1, about 610 for DPA1, and about 450 for DPB1. Because of strong linkage in the cohort, four to six DR-DQ haplotypes were treated as single units for association and clustering. On average, roughly 240,000 unique TCR beta nucleotide sequences were sequenced per donor among some 430 genotyped donors of the cohort, with roughly 18% of those sequences being non-productive. Findings and caveats that apply to the study as a whole: Roughly uniform sequencing depth across donors was assumed in presence/absence analyses, although this assumption may not hold. The earlier analysis of approximately 590 of the donors excluded 15 to 20 rarely observed V segments, including chromosome 9 orphons, because counts were too low. Only TCR beta chains were sequenced in this cohort, and the absence of alpha or paired-chain data limited detectable features. The 87-base-pair reads could not distinguish some IMGT-functional V segments, including TRBV6-2 and TRBV6-3, so those segments were excluded. Most TCR sequences were seen in very few donors, while some public TCRs were found in many individuals. A group of highly shared sequence variants was considered likely to be a technical artifact of the sequencing pipeline. A later analysis found that HLA-associated TCR beta chains were more clonally expanded and had lower generation probabilities than equally common non-associated chains. Correlated functional status among segregating V segments might be attributable to linkage disequilibrium, but an unknown experimental factor could not be ruled out. A few of the identified cytomegalovirus-associated TCR beta chains were confirmed in vitro to be specific for cytomegalovirus antigens. Several of the top co-occurrence clusters appeared to be linked to parvovirus B19, influenza, CMV and Epstein-Barr virus, according to a later analysis. Broadly in line with IMGT annotations, most TCR beta V segments showed up in productive rearrangements about 87% or about 30% of the time in an earlier analysis of several hundred of the donors. A later genetic analysis associated a missense DCLRE1C variant with V-gene and J-gene trimming of TCR beta chains, and an independent cohort replicated the association. Strong co-occurrence of HLA alleles, especially DR and DQ, made assigning TCR associations to individual alleles difficult. Compared with the approximately 670-donor mean, donors in an Asian-associated ancestry cluster had fewer N-insertions in productive TCRs, according to a later genetic analysis. In a later analysis, TCR association rates were found to vary across HLA loci, with the most associated TCRs seen for DRB1 alleles and the fewest for HLA-C alleles. Because HLA typing was missing for some donors at each locus, association tests included only the typed subset. A later analysis associated 15,000 to 20,000 TCR beta sequences with specific HLA alleles at a false discovery rate of 0.05. CMV serostatus was the only immune exposure information available for the cohort. The classifier was reported to diagnose cytomegalovirus status with high specificity and sensitivity in both the original cohort and the validation cohort. Most CMV-associated TCR beta chains appeared to be HLA-restricted in a later analysis, and the HLA associations seemed to be driven largely by CMV exposure. It was suggested by the authors that the approach could potentially be generalized to other disease states and immunological phenotypes. A further reported finding was that TCR beta sequences accurately predicted the HLA-A and HLA-B alleles for most subjects in the first cohort. The study gave a list of over 150 TCR beta chains associated with cytomegalovirus.

With regard to this clone: It has no known antigen specificity. It has no much larger one-base neighbor in the sample; base qualities were not kept.

Libraries were prepared through the immunoSEQ multiplex PCR assay. The multiplex PCR relied on a mix of 60 forward primers for TCR Vbeta segments and 13 reverse primers for TCR Jbeta segments. The CDR3 region of rearranged TCR beta genes was amplified from genomic DNA by a multiplex PCR assay. The amplified TCR beta libraries were sequenced on the Illumina HiSeq System as 87-base-pair reads. As for the authors' bioinformatics: A later analysis tallied 80 million to 95 million unique TCR beta chains across the 666 repertoires, and approximately 12 million of those chains were shared by two or more donors. Raw reads were error-corrected and collapsed into unique sequences with a nearest-neighbor algorithm that merged closely related sequences to remove PCR and sequencing errors. CDR3 sequences were aligned to IMGT reference sequences to assign V, D and J gene segments. For a sequence to be retained, a match of at least six nucleotides was required to both a V gene segment and a J gene segment. A rearrangement was called productive if the CDR3 had no stop codons and remained in frame with V and J, and every other rearrangement was called non-productive. Following IMGT convention, CDR3 was defined as the stretch from the second conserved V-encoded cysteine up to the conserved J-encoded phenylalanine. The earlier analysis of fewer than 700 of the donors excluded sequences that lacked an unambiguous match to a single V gene segment. An earlier analysis of several hundred of the donors called V segments functional above 56.7% productive rearrangements and segregating when the between-donor standard deviation exceeded 5%. A statistical classification framework was built for diagnosing cytomegalovirus status from the catalog of TCR beta chain sequences. In a later analysis, TCR nucleotide sequences were compared against IMGT/GENE-DB human TR gene sequences so that V and J genes could be assigned. A later analysis assigned CDR3 sequences and most-parsimonious VDJ recombination scenarios with the TCRdist pipeline. In a later analysis, each TCR beta chain was defined by its CDR3 amino acid sequence together with its V-gene family, and reads lacking a unique V-gene family were excluded. A later analysis removed 592 highly shared, low-generation-probability nucleotide sequences to deal with suspected cross-contamination and a sequencing artifact. In a later analysis, a clonal expansion index was calculated for each public chain from normalized within-repertoire ranks of inferred template counts. A later analysis computed generation probabilities with a VDJ recombination model fitted to out-of-frame rearrangements, and checked the results against IGoR. In a later analysis, hypergeometric tests were used to score TCR-TCR, TCR-HLA and TCR-CMV co-occurrence, with a repertoire-size bias correction applied to TCR pairs. A later analysis estimated false discovery rates by permuting HLA or CMV assignments 20 times. In a later analysis, co-occurring TCRs were grouped with DBSCAN, and TCRdist sequence similarity was added when clustering was performed within HLA-allele-positive subsets. Repertoires with fewer than 30,000 or more than 120,000 public chains, plus five repertoires with anomalous nucleotide sharing, were excluded from co-occurrence clustering. Entries here come from immuneACCESS through TCRdb and include only in-frame sequences with V and J called. Some clones fail to appear in such tables; in the studies checked, an unresolved V gene covers under half of the shortfall, and the cause of the remainder is unknown. V and J calls and clone size are copied from that table; D and trimming were computed from the DNA. The sample yields about 140,000 clones; 75% were counted once. The ten largest clones take up about 3% of the sample.

The germline V gene (reference sequence) sets CDR1 to WNHNN and CDR2 to SYGVQD. The CDR3 measures 13 amino acids from cysteine to phenylalanine. Kept here is only the CDR3 DNA, which spans 39 bases and is read in frame from base 1. The junction carries 8 bases between V and J, which are trimmed by 4 bases and 3 bases respectively. The cohort consisted of 666 healthy bone marrow donors. At the time of sampling, every cohort member was nominally healthy, though immune exposures that went unrecorded were likely present. The donor tested CMV seronegative and was one of the 352 seronegative cohort members. Each donor provided a peripheral blood sample, and peripheral blood mononuclear cells were used for TCR beta sequencing. Genomic DNA extraction from the blood cell samples was performed with the Qiagen DNeasy Blood Extraction Kit.

The sequenced sample consisted of PBMCs. This clonotype was obtained from a man aged 40-49 years in good health and CMV-seronegative. The chain is assembled from TRBV10-1 and TRBJ2-3, with a tentative D gene TRBD2 over 5 matching bases. The bases read TGCGCCAGCAGTGTGGGAGATACAGATACGCAGTATTTT. Its coded protein is CASSVGDTDTQYF.